This T cell receptor beta chain was documented in a study of cytomegalovirus exposure and HLA in healthy donors. About the study: An analysis done earlier identified about 100 million unique TCR beta sequences from approximately 170 million T cells. Study-wide points: A prior analysis recorded that most TCR beta V segments were productive about 87% or about 30% of the time. Researchers reported that three CMV-associated chains were confirmed in vitro as CMV antigen-specific.

The count of this clone is one. Its specificity is not known. The PCR used 60 Vbeta and 13 Jbeta primers. Clones were sequenced by immunoSEQ multiplex PCR, and TCRdb holds only the in-frame ones, with some missing. The sample records roughly 200,000 clones, roughly 70% being singletons. The J segment lost 2 bases and the V segment lost 5 bases, leaving 8 bases of the junction unmatched. CDR1 is MNHEY, CDR2 SMNVEV, per germline (reference sequence). There are 15 residues in the CDR3. These donors, healthy bone marrow donors, were studied. The clonotype originates from a woman aged 25 to 45 in good health and CMV-seronegative. The genes are TRBV27 and TRBJ2-7, with 8 bases that match TRBD1. The sample consisted of PBMCs. DNA for the CDR3: TGTGCCAGCAGTGCCTCAGGGGGCCCGGCCTACGAGCAGTACTTC. Translation gives CASSASGGPAYEQYF.